This TCR beta chain is from a study of blood T cell repertoires in COVID-19. The overall study: Both acute and convalescent COVID-19 samples were obtained from the United States, Italy and Spain.

Trimming shortened V by 0 bases and J by 7 bases, and 10 bases separated the two germline ends. The CDR3 extends over 14 amino acids. The germline V gene encodes CDR1 SGHDT and CDR2 YYEEEE. Clones were read by immunoSEQ multiplex PCR, and TCRdb kept only the in-frame ones, dropping some. The data show approximately 150,000 clones, 88% seen once. Material for sequencing was peripheral blood. The chain links TRBV5-6 to TRBJ1-4; D unresolved. The clonotype comes from a man aged 50-59 years who had recovered from COVID-19. The chain's CDR3 is CASSLAVSLEKLFF. CDR3 coding DNA: TGTGCCAGCAGCTTGGCAGTTTCCCTTGAAAAACTGTTTTTT.